Included here is one TCR beta chain sequence, with context. CDR1 and CDR2 from the germline V gene are SGHTA and FQGNSA. Trimming stripped 1 base from V and 0 bases from J, with 4 bases between. The CDR3 is 14 residues long. The data were obtained in a study of blood T cell repertoires in COVID-19. As processed by the authors: Reference gene primers were amplified, and this amplification served to estimate nucleated cell counts. Sequenced by immunoSEQ multiplex PCR; TCRdb stores in-frame clones only, minus some. V, J and clone size are those of that table, while D and trimming were read from the DNA. The table records about 49,000 clones, around 86% of them present only once.

The chain has TRBV7-2 and TRBJ2-1; D ambiguous. The source material was peripheral blood. This clonotype was sampled from a woman over 75 with COVID-19, enrolled during active disease. CDR3 in DNA: TGTGCCAGCAGCTTAGGTAACTCCTACAATGAGCAGTTCTTC. It encodes CASSLGNSYNEQFF. The full variable domain, completed using reference TRBV7-2 and TRBJ2-1, is GAGVSQSPSNKVTEKGKDVELRCDPISGHTALYWYRQSLGQGLEFLIYFQGNSAPDKSGLPSDRFSAERTGGSVSTLTIQRTQQEDSAVYLCASSLGNSYNEQFFGPGTRLTVL.